This T cell receptor (beta chain) was recovered during a study of STAT3 mutations in large granular lymphocyte leukemia (dated by TCRdb to about 2019). About the investigation overall: About half of the T-LGLL patients who underwent longitudinal sequencing carried canonical activating STAT3 mutations. More than half of T-LGLL patients received one or more immunosuppressive therapy regimens, with hematologic response in 40% of those treated. Patients with T-cell large granular lymphocyte leukemia underwent serial deep sequencing of TCRbeta CDR3 and STAT3 to reconstruct clonal hierarchy and dynamics. From an initial cohort of around 220 LGL patients, approximately 19 representative T-LGLL cases were picked for longitudinal TCRbeta and STAT3 sequencing. As controls within the study, a couple of patients with natural killer LGL leukemia were also sequenced longitudinally. On average, sequencing was done at under 5 time points per patient, with the number of samplings ranging from 2 to 8.

The same DNA, extracted from blood mononuclear cells, served for both TCR sequencing and STAT3 sequencing. The CDR3 starts with the cysteine, ends with the phenylalanine, and has 16 residues. Solely the CDR3 DNA is kept, with 48 bases framed from the first base. CDR1 and CDR2, looked up from the germline V gene, are SGHRS and YFSETQ. V and J lose 1 base and 5 bases, and a span of 13 bases separates them. Study-level results and caveats: Because no samples were available when a clone first appeared, clonal expansion had to be inferred from samplings taken at other points. Variable intervals between samplings and differing treatment regimens complicated linking therapy response to changes in TCR clonal burden. Because codominant clonotypes persisted in some patients, a small but highly pathogenic clone may have been missed. In several patients, dominant TCR clone burden exceeded STAT3 mutant burden, suggesting STAT3 mutation arose secondarily within a pre-expanded clone. TCR clonotype switching after therapy was seen in about 30% of the 18 patients, with all newly emerging clones being STAT3 wild type. At least one immunodominant TCRbeta clonotype was identified in every T-LGLL patient, and multiple immunodominant subclonotypes were identified in about half of the T-LGLL patients.

A note on this clone: Its binding antigen is unknown. Base qualities are not recorded, but no much larger clone differs from it by a single base.

TCRbeta libraries were sequenced on an Illumina MiSeq, and an average of about 41,000 productive templates per sample was obtained. Using multiplex PCR amplification, the immunoSEQ assay generated the TCRbeta CDR3 libraries. The source study handled its data this way. Repertoire diversity was calculated as previously defined, and values close to 0 indicated extremely monoclonal samples. The source is immuneACCESS, and TCRdb retained only in-frame sequences with V and J called. Part of the clones is not carried over; for the studies checked, unresolved V genes explain less than half of this, and the remainder is unexplained. V, J and clone size were drawn from that table, and D and trimming were deduced from the DNA. The sample table lists approximately 4,400 clones, 82% of them with a count of one. The biggest ten clones account for around nine tenths of the sample.

Sample: peripheral blood mononuclear cells. The sequence links TRBV5-1 to TRBJ1-6, with the D gene too uncertain to name. The TCR sequence derives from a boy aged 5-17 years with T-cell large granular lymphocyte leukemia. Some clones in this sample may be carry-over from other donors' samples. The age is the age at diagnosis. The sequenced DNA: TGCGCCAGCAGCTTGACCGACGTCCGACATAATTCACCCCTCCACTTT. Its coded protein is CASSLTDVRHNSPLHF.